This T cell receptor (beta chain) was recorded in a study of Graves' ophthalmopathy and Graves' hyperthyroidism. Overall study: Samples of peripheral blood were obtained at initial diagnosis, prior to treatment of any kind. Study-wide results and limits: Sensitivity of roughly 88% and specificity of approximately 81% were achieved when a 13-signature model separated ophthalmopathy from stable hyperthyroidism.

Regarding this clonotype: Its antigen is currently unknown.

From RNA, the CDR3 regions of TCR beta chains were amplified and sequenced. HTBI primers were employed in first-round RT-PCR, then a second-round multiplex PCR followed. TCRdb reprocessed the multiplex PCR reads with MiXCR, giving one entry per CDR3 protein. Here the sample spans about 740,000 distinct CDR3 sequences, approximately 40% being singletons. The study enrolled ophthalmopathy donors with moderate-to-severe activity, CAS ≥3, NOSPECS ≥4 and duration under 3 months. The diagnosis combined clinical symptoms, thyroxine, TRAb, thyroid ultrasound and orbital computed tomography scans. V lost 4 bases to trimming and J lost 5 bases, with 17 bases between them. The CDR3 loop spans 15 amino acids. The V gene's germline CDR1 is MRHNA and CDR2 SNTAGT.

The specimen sequenced was peripheral blood. The receptor's source is an adult man with Graves' ophthalmopathy. The J gene is TRBJ1-1, the V gene TRBV6-4; weak D call: TRBD1 (5 bases). The CDR3 DNA reads as TGTGCCAGCAGTGCTAGAGATATGGGGGAAACTGAAGCTTTCTTT. Translating gives CASSARDMGETEAFF.